Presented here are 18 T cell receptor beta chains from one specimen sequenced in a study of blood T cells in healthy people across ages. Primed by a sample-barcoded 5' primer and a J-beta primer mix, a second PCR proceeded for about 6 to 11 cycles. Each CDR3 protein is one row after TCRdb ran MiXCR on the 5' RACE reads. Among 650,000 to 1,000,000 distinct CDR3 sequences listed, more than 35% were seen once. The sequenced material came from blood. These receptors came from a man older than 75 in good health.

This clonotype showed up many times. The V and J genes are TRBV5-6 and TRBJ2-1; 8 positions match TRBD2. The ends lost 2 bases at V and 6 bases at J; junction bases unmatched: 4. In germline, CDR1 is SGHDT, CDR2 YYEEEE. The CDR3 is 14 amino acids. The CDR3 DNA is TGTGCCAGCAGCTTAGCGGGAGTGTTCAATGAGCAGTTCTTC. Amino acids: CASSLAGVFNEQFF.

The gene calls are TRBV3-1 and TRBJ1-1; TRBD1 is a possible D gene (6 bases). The V end lost 6 bases, the J end lost 5 bases, and 19 bases lay between the germline ends. The CDR3 is made up of 15 amino acids. The germline V gene encodes CDR1 LGHDT and CDR2 YNNKEL (reference sequence). The CDR3: CASRTGGQKGTEAFF. The DNA for the CDR3 is TGTGCCAGCAGGACCGGGGGGCAGAAGGGGACTGAAGCTTTCTTT.

There are a few counts of this clonotype. This chain joins TRBV15 and TRBJ2-1; no firm D call. The V gene's germline CDR1 is LNHNV and CDR2 YYDKDF (reference sequence). This CDR3 spans 13 amino acids. V dropped 0 bases and J dropped 5 bases, with 5 bases sitting between them. The CDR3 here is CATSRDPNNEQFF. The CDR3 nucleotides are TGTGCCACCAGCAGAGACCCCAACAATGAGCAGTTCTTC.

There are a few counts of this clonotype. The chain joins TRBV7-2 to TRBJ2-1; TRBD2 matches at 13 bases. CDR3 length: 17 amino acids. Per the germline V gene, CDR1 is SGHTA and CDR2 is FQGNSA. Trimming removed 5 bases from V and 2 bases from J; junction bases left unmatched: 6. CDR3 DNA sequence: TGTGCCAGCAGCCTAGGACTAGCGGGAGCCGCCTACAATGAGCAGTTCTTC. It translates to CASSLGLAGAAYNEQFF.

V usage is TRBV28 and J usage is TRBJ2-7; 8 bases map to TRBD2. The J call may be faulty, since TRBJ2-4 better matches the DNA end. This CDR3 contains 16 residues. CDR1 is MDHEN, CDR2 SYDVKM, per germline. Here the CDR3 reads CASSQNGSGGRNIQYF. The CDR3 nucleotides are TGTGCCAGCAGCCAAAACGGGTCGGGGGGGAGGAACATTCAGTACTTC.

This chain joins TRBV20-1 and TRBJ2-3; 11 nucleotides align to TRBD2. This CDR3 spans 17 amino acids. Germline-derived CDR1 and CDR2 are DFQATT and SNEGSKA (reference sequence). The V gene end was trimmed by 6 bases and the J gene end by 0 bases; junction bases not matched to a gene: 11. Written as DNA, the CDR3 is TGCAGTGCGGGAAGAGCCGGGACTAGCGGTAGCACAGATACGCAGTATTTT. Amino acids: CSAGRAGTSGSTDTQYF.

V and J are TRBV7-2 and TRBJ1-1; the D gene is possibly TRBD1 (5 bases). The CDR3 has 15 amino acids. Trimming took 1 base from V and 1 from J, leaving 10 bases between them. The germline gives CDR1 SGHTA, CDR2 FQGNSA. In nucleotides, the CDR3 is TGTGCCAGCAGCTTAGAAGCGAGGGGGAACACTGAAGCTTTCTTT. It codes for CASSLEARGNTEAFF.

This clonotype was counted at least ten times. CDR3 nucleotide sequence: TGCGCCAGCAGCCACCTTGTCGGGGTGGGGAACACTGAAGCTTTCTTT. Its translation: CASSHLVGVGNTEAFF. The chain has TRBV4-3 and TRBJ1-1, with D unclear. V lost 3 bases and J lost 1, with 15 bases in between. The V gene's germline CDR1 is LGHNA and CDR2 YSLEER. The CDR3 contains 16 residues.

Of note for this clonotype: Being one base from a much bigger clone, this may be a read error. This chain uses TRBV30 with TRBJ1-4; TRBD1 is a possible D gene (5 bases). V was trimmed by 2 bases and J by 4 bases, leaving 14 bases between them. This CDR3 is 15 amino acids long. Germline CDR1 and CDR2: GTSNPN and SVGIG (reference sequence). This CDR3 is CAWSTEGNHNEKLFF. The CDR3 region has the DNA TGTGCCTGGAGTACGGAGGGGAATCATAATGAAAAACTGTTTTTT.

The chain is built from TRBV6-2 or TRBV6-3 and TRBJ2-5; 10 positions match TRBD2. The J segment lost 11 bases and the V segment lost 5 bases, leaving 14 bases of the junction unmatched. Germline assignment: CDR1 MNHEY and CDR2 SVGEGT. The CDR3 contains 15 residues. CDR3 protein: CASSTPSGSLHEQYF. CDR3 nucleotides: TGTGCCAGCAGTACGCCTAGCGGGAGTCTACATGAGCAGTACTTC.

This chain joins TRBV7-2 and TRBJ2-1; D may correspond to TRBD1 or TRBD2 (6 bases each). CDR3 size: 18 residues. The germline V gene has CDR1 SGHTA and CDR2 FQGNSA. Trimming took off 5 bases at V and 2 bases at J, with 22 bases between the two ends. The CDR3 here is CASSAGSWRGHPYNEQFF. The CDR3 DNA sequence: TGTGCCAGCAGCGCTGGTAGCTGGAGGGGACATCCCTACAATGAGCAGTTCTTC.

This clonotype was recorded many times. The chain has TRBV24-1 and TRBJ2-1, with TRBD1 matching 9 bases. Looked up from germline, CDR1 is KGHDR and CDR2 is SFDVKD. V trimming: 0 bases; J trimming: 10 bases; junction bases outside the gene matches: 9. The CDR3 is made up of 16 amino acids. The CDR3 is CATSDLLTGGKGEQFF. CDR3 sequence (DNA): TGTGCCACCAGTGATTTGTTGACAGGGGGTAAGGGCGAGCAGTTCTTC.

J is TRBJ2-7 and V is TRBV20-1; no clear D. Germline V CDR1 and CDR2: DFQATT, SNEGSKA (reference sequence). This CDR3 comprises 12 residues. V was cut by 5 bases and J by 0 bases, with 8 bases left in between. This chain's CDR3 is CSAWVTSYEQYF. The CDR3 DNA sequence: TGCAGTGCTTGGGTGACCTCCTACGAGCAGTACTTC.

The chain combines TRBV7-2 with TRBJ2-2, with 14 bases aligning to TRBD2. Germline V gene lookup returns CDR1 SGHTA and CDR2 FQGNSA. The CDR3 is 20 residues long. Unmatched junction bases numbered 14, after V lost 4 bases and J lost 4 bases. CDR3 nucleotide sequence: TGTGCCAGCAGCTCGGGCCCCGGCGGGACTAGCGGGAGTGGCACCGGGGAGCTGTTTTTT. Amino acid sequence: CASSSGPGGTSGSGTGELFF.

This clonotype was seen only a few times. This chain links TRBV4-3 with TRBJ2-4; TRBD2 aligns across 8 bases. The J call may be incorrect, as the DNA end agrees better with TRBJ2-7. The CDR3 extends over 15 amino acids. The V gene's germline CDR1 is LGHNA and CDR2 YSLEER. The CDR3 region has the DNA TGCGCCAGCAGCCAAGTTGCAGCGGGAGTGGACGAGCAGTACTTC. Translation gives CASSQVAAGVDEQYF.

There are a few counts of this clonotype. V and J are TRBV9 and TRBJ1-1, with 9 nucleotides matching TRBD1. Losses at the gene ends were 3 bases for V and 3 bases for J; bases not matched to a gene: 9. CDR3 length: 16 residues. Germline V CDR1 and CDR2: SGDLS, YYNGEE. CDR3 loop: CASSALPGQGDTEAFF. In DNA, the CDR3 is TGTGCCAGCAGCGCCCTTCCGGGACAGGGAGACACTGAAGCTTTCTTT. The entire variable domain, with the rest obtained from reference TRBV9 and TRBJ1-1, is as follows: DSGVTQTPKHLITATGQRVTLRCSPRSGDLSVYWYQQSLDQGLQFLIQYYNGEERAKGNILERFSAQQFPDLHSELNLSSLELGDSALYFCASSALPGQGDTEAFFGQGTRLTVV.

This chain links TRBV7-2 with TRBJ1-2; 9 bases are a match to TRBD1. The germline V gene encodes CDR1 SGHTA and CDR2 FQGNSA. Trimming removed 5 bases from V and 5 bases from J; junction bases left unmatched: 6. The CDR3 spans 14 residues. The CDR3 region is CASSQQTGGYGYTF. CDR3 bases: TGTGCCAGCAGCCAACAGACAGGGGGATATGGCTACACCTTC.

The chain uses TRBV20-1 and TRBJ1-5, with D tentatively TRBD1 (5 bases). The germline V and J ends were trimmed by 2 bases and 0 bases, with 11 bases remaining between them. The germline CDR1 and CDR2 sequences are DFQATT and SNEGSKA (reference sequence). This CDR3 has 15 residues. CDR3 in DNA: TGCAGTGCTAGACAGGGTGGACATAGCAATCAGCCCCAGCATTTT. Translation gives CSARQGGHSNQPQHF.